This T cell receptor beta chain was identified during a study of PD-L1 blockade in urothelial cancer. From germline, CDR1 is SGDLS and CDR2 YYNGEE. Trimming took 3 bases from V and 5 from J; bases not matched to a gene: 8. This CDR3 spans 17 amino acids. Sequencing used immunoSEQ multiplex PCR; TCRdb keeps in-frame clones, though not all of them. The sample carries tens of thousands of clones, roughly 86% recorded once. The chain carries TRBV9 and TRBJ2-2, with 12 bases aligning to TRBD2. The clonotype comes from an older man with urothelial cancer. Sequencing used PBMCs, obtained around atezolizumab (anti-PD-L1) treatment. The CDR3 region has the DNA TGTGCCAGCAGCGCAACGGGACTAGCGGGTTATACCGGGGAGCTGTTTTTT. Translating gives CASSATGLAGYTGELFF.